This TCR beta chain originates from a study of T cells in Graves' hyperthyroidism and ophthalmopathy. Study conclusions and caveats: Ophthalmopathy was told apart from stable hyperthyroidism by a 13 V-J model.

Amplification of TCR beta CDR3 regions was performed using RNA transcripts as template. The HTBI set primed first-round TCR CDR3 RT-PCR. TCRdb ran MiXCR on the multiplex PCR reads and lists one entry per CDR3 protein. Of 37,000 or so distinct CDR3 sequences listed, roughly 52% are singletons. Trimming left V 5 bases short and J 1 base short, with 23 bases between. This CDR3 has 19 amino acids. The V gene's germline CDR1 is MNHEY and CDR2 SMNVEV (reference sequence). On this clonotype: The target antigen is unknown.

Each diagnosis drew on symptoms, thyroxine, TRAb, thyroid ultrasound and orbital computed tomography findings. Specimen: blood. The receptor was derived from a man in his forties with Graves' ophthalmopathy. V and J are TRBV27 and TRBJ2-2, with D perhaps being TRBD1 or TRBD2 (5 bases each). The CDR3 DNA sequence: TGTGCCAGCAGTCCTATCAGGGTCTCGCGGGTGATGAACACCGGGGAGCTGTTTTTT. It specifies CASSPIRVSRVMNTGELFF.